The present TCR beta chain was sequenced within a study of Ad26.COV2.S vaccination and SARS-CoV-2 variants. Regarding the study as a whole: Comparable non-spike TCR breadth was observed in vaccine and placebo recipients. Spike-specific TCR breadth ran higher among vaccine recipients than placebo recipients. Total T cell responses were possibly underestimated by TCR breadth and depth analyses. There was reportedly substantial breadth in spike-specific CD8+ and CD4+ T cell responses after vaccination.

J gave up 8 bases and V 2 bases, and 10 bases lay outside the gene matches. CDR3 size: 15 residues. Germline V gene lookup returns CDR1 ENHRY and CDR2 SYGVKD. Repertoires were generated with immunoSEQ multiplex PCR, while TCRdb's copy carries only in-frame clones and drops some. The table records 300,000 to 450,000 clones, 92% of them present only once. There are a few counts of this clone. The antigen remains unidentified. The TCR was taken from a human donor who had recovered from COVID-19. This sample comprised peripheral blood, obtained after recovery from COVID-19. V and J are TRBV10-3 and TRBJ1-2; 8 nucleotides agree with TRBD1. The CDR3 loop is CAISEASTGGRGYTF. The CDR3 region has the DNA TGTGCCATCAGTGAGGCTAGTACAGGGGGTCGCGGCTACACCTTC.